These 5 T cell receptor beta chains were sequenced from one sample in a study of beta chain features in type 1 diabetes. No antigens are known for them. General study findings and limits: All four CD4+ subsets of Type 1 diabetes patients contained TCRB CDR3s that were moderately but significantly shorter.

As every portion of the isolated RNA was reverse transcribed, the sequencing read expressed TCRB transcripts. Measured with immunoSEQ multiplex PCR; TCRdb has only the in-frame clones, and not every one. Here the sample spans 200,000 to 250,000 clones, 16% being singletons. The sequencing sample was made of naive CD4+ T cells from blood. Receptors were obtained from a man aged 25 to 40 with type 1 diabetes.

This clone was seen a few times. The rearrangement links TRBV28 to TRBJ2-1; D is perhaps TRBD1 (6 bases). This CDR3 spans 14 amino acids. Germline lookup yields CDR1 MDHEN and CDR2 SYDVKM. Between the trimmed V and J ends, which lost 5 bases and 4 bases, there was a span of 12 bases. In nucleotides, the CDR3 is TGTGCCAGCAGTCGGGACACCTCATACAATGAGCAGTTCTTC. It codes for CASSRDTSYNEQFF.

This clone was counted between two and nine times. CDR3 sequence reads: CASSLAVGPGGNTIYF. As DNA, the CDR3 is TGTGCCAGCAGCTTAGCTGTCGGGCCAGGCGGAAACACCATATATTTT. The J gene is TRBJ1-3, the V gene TRBV7-2; D not resolved. Germline CDR1 and CDR2: SGHTA and FQGNSA. V was clipped by 0 bases and J by 4 bases, with 13 bases between them. This CDR3 is built from 16 residues.

This clone has a handful of counts. The V and J genes are TRBV9 and TRBJ1-3; D is unresolved. The CDR3 has 14 residues. Germline CDR1 and CDR2: SGDLS and YYNGEE. Trimming left V 0 bases short and J 2 bases short, with 6 bases between. CDR3 nucleotides: TGTGCCAGCAGCGTAGCAGGTACTGGAAACACCATATATTTT. Its protein product is CASSVAGTGNTIYF.

The chain combines TRBV2 with TRBJ1-1, with no clear D. CDR3 length: 14 residues. V was shortened by 3 bases and J by 1 base, with 9 bases between the two germline ends. Germline V CDR1 and CDR2: SNHLY, FYNNEI. DNA of the CDR3: TGTGCCAGCAGTGACATCATTACGAACACTGAAGCTTTCTTT. Protein product: CASSDIITNTEAFF.

The sample holds a few counts of this clone. The V gene is TRBV7-2, the J gene TRBJ1-2, with D possibly matching TRBD1 (5 bases). The CDR3 has 16 amino acids. The V gene's germline CDR1 is SGHTA and CDR2 FQGNSA. With 3 bases removed from V and 1 base from J, the gap between germline ends came to 15 bases. CDR3 residues: CASSLGPGADNYGYTF. The CDR3 nucleotides are TGTGCCAGCAGCTTGGGCCCCGGGGCGGATAACTATGGCTACACCTTC. The variable domain in full, completed from reference TRBV7-2 and TRBJ1-2, reads GAGVSQSPSNKVTEKGKDVELRCDPISGHTALYWYRQSLGQGLEFLIYFQGNSAPDKSGLPSDRFSAERTGGSVSTLTIQRTQQEDSAVYLCASSLGPGADNYGYTFGSGTRLTVV.